This is a list of T cell receptor beta chains from one sample in a study of T cell responses to AZD1222 COVID-19 vaccine. Profiling relied on immunoSEQ multiplex PCR, and the TCRdb table lists in-frame clones only, not all of them. The sample has about 140,000 clones, 90% seen once. Material: peripheral blood, obtained on day 0 of AZD1222 vaccination. Source of these receptors: an adult in good health. Each CDR3 is given with its conserved first and last residue. A D gene is named only where the DNA matches it firmly. For some rows the clone size is stated as once, few or many, or as a class when expanded; others skip it.

d_gene	j_gene	v_gene	abundance	CDR3aa	CDR3nt
-	TRBJ2-5	TRBV7-2	-	CASSLQIGIQETQYF	TGTGCCAGCAGCTTACAAATTGGCATCCAAGAGACCCAGTACTTC
TRBD1	TRBJ1-1	TRBV9	-	CASSGQGNTEAFF	TGTGCCAGCAGCGGACAGGGGAACACTGAAGCTTTCTTT
TRBD1	TRBJ1-5	TRBV14	-	CASSPGVGRQGCGYSNQPQHF	TGTGCCAGCAGCCCAGGCGTAGGGAGACAGGGGTGCGGGTATAGCAATCAGCCCCAGCATTTT
TRBD1	TRBJ1-2	TRBV30	-	CAWIPDRGGYGYTF	TGTGCCTGGATCCCGGACAGGGGAGGGTATGGCTACACCTTC
-	TRBJ1-1	TRBV20-1	-	CSAGVSEAFF	TGCAGTGCAGGGGTCTCTGAAGCTTTCTTT
-	TRBJ2-5	TRBV7-3	-	CASSLTAGQETQYF	TGTGCCAGCAGCTTAACGGCAGGGCAAGAGACCCAGTACTTC
-	TRBJ1-6	TRBV20-1	-	CSASPGPSSYNSPLHF	TGCAGTGCTAGTCCAGGGCCGAGCTCCTATAATTCACCCCTCCACTTT
TRBD2	TRBJ2-5	TRBV4-1	-	CASSPIGTRGETQYF	TGCGCCAGCAGCCCAATTGGGACTAGAGGAGAGACCCAGTACTTC
-	TRBJ2-2	TRBV7-9	-	CASSLGVNTGELFF	TGTGCCAGCAGCTTAGGAGTAAACACCGGGGAGCTGTTTTTT
-	TRBJ1-1	TRBV12-5	-	CASGNSANTEAFF	TGTGCTAGTGGTAACAGCGCGAACACTGAAGCTTTCTTT
TRBD1	TRBJ1-5	TRBV27	-	CASRTGEQPQHF	TGTGCCAGTCGGACAGGGGAACAGCCCCAGCATTTT
TRBD1	TRBJ1-1	TRBV19	-	CASSSDRDTEAFF	TGTGCCAGTAGTTCGGACAGGGACACTGAAGCTTTCTTT
-	TRBJ2-1	TRBV4-3	-	CASSQVRSGYNEQFF	TGCGCCAGCAGCCAAGTTCGGAGCGGGTACAATGAGCAGTTCTTC
-	TRBJ2-3	TRBV11-1	few	CASSPEGLETDTQYF	TGTGCCAGCAGCCCCGAGGGGCTGGAAACAGATACGCAGTATTTT
TRBD1	TRBJ1-2	TRBV11-2	-	CASSLGGQGHYGYTF	TGTGCCAGCAGCTTAGGGGGACAGGGGCACTATGGCTACACCTTC
-	TRBJ1-3	TRBV30	-	CAWSVWGGHASGNTIYF	TGTGCCTGGAGTGTATGGGGGGGGCATGCTTCTGGAAACACCATATATTTT
TRBD1	TRBJ1-1	TRBV29-1	-	CSVLGTGHWGTEAFF	TGCAGCGTACTAGGGACAGGGCATTGGGGCACTGAAGCTTTCTTT
-	TRBJ2-7	TRBV5-6	few	CASSLYDRPRGEQYF	TGTGCCAGCAGCTTATACGACAGACCTCGGGGCGAGCAGTACTTC
-	TRBJ1-1	TRBV28	-	CASTPFGRAGNTEAFF	TGTGCCAGCACCCCCTTCGGCAGAGCTGGGAACACTGAAGCTTTCTTT
-	TRBJ2-3	TRBV7-3	-	CASSLLTADTQYF	TGTGCCAGCAGCTTATTGACAGCAGATACGCAGTATTTT
-	TRBJ1-1	TRBV6-2/TRBV6-3	once	CASSYITTGTQAFF	TGTGCCAGCAGTTACATTACTACCGGGACGCAAGCTTTCTTT
-	TRBJ1-2	TRBV5-1	-	CASSLDDRYGYTF	TGCGCCAGCAGCTTGGACGACAGATATGGCTACACCTTC
TRBD1	TRBJ1-3	TRBV7-3	-	CASSPTGTGNTIYF	TGTGCCAGCAGCCCGACAGGGACTGGAAACACCATATATTTT
TRBD1	TRBJ2-1	TRBV5-1	-	CASSRGQEPNEQFF	TGCGCCAGCTCGCGAGGACAGGAACCCAATGAGCAGTTCTTC
-	TRBJ2-1	TRBV18	-	CASSLESEQFF	TGTGCCAGCTCACTCGAGAGTGAGCAGTTCTTC
TRBD2	TRBJ2-7	TRBV19	-	CASSIGLAGEGSYEQYF	TGTGCCAGTAGTATCGGACTAGCGGGAGAGGGTTCCTACGAGCAGTACTTC
-	TRBJ2-7	TRBV7-2	-	CASSLGSWVDEQYF	TGTGCCAGCAGCTTAGGTTCGTGGGTCGACGAGCAGTACTTC
-	TRBJ2-1	TRBV5-1	-	CASSLGSNEQFF	TGCGCCAGCAGCTTGGGGTCCAATGAGCAGTTCTTC
-	TRBJ1-1	TRBV12-5	-	CASSGDFTEAFF	TGTGCTAGTTCGGGGGATTTCACTGAAGCTTTCTTT
-	TRBJ1-1	TRBV27	-	CASSSRVQAFF	TGTGCCAGCAGTTCCCGGGTCCAAGCTTTCTTT
TRBD2	TRBJ2-3	TRBV28	-	CASGTSGTDTQYF	TGTGCCAGCGGGACTAGCGGCACAGATACGCAGTATTTT
-	TRBJ1-4	TRBV28	-	CASTGTENEKLFF	TGTGCCAGCACCGGGACGGAGAATGAAAAACTGTTTTTT
TRBD2	TRBJ2-4	TRBV3-1/TRBV3-2	-	CASSQGAGSGGNIQYF	TGTGCCAGCAGCCAGGGAGCGGGATCGGGTGGAAACATTCAGTACTTC